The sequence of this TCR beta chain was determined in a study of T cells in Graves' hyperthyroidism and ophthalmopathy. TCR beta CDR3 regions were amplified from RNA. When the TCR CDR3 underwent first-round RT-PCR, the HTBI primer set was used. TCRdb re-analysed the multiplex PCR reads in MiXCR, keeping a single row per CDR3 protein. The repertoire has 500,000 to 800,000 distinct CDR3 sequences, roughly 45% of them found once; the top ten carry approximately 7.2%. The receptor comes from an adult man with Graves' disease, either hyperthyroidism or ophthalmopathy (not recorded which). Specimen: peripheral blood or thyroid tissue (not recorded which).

The CDR3 DNA follows: TGCAGTGCTAACCCACTCCGGGGTGAGCGCTCTGGAAACACCATATATTTT. Its translation is CSANPLRGERSGNTIYF. The chain carries TRBV20-1 and TRBJ1-3; D is undetermined. Germline lookup yields CDR1 DFQATT and CDR2 SNEGSKA (reference sequence). The CDR3 extends over 17 amino acids. Deletions cut 4 bases from V and 0 bases from J, with 19 bases between.